Given below is one TCR beta chain in context. This CDR3 is built from 13 residues. The V end lost 6 bases, the J end lost 10 bases, and 18 bases lay between the germline ends. Germline values: CDR1 SNHLY, CDR2 FYNNEI. The data stem from a study of blood T cell repertoires in COVID-19. Turning to the study itself: The cDNA or gDNA used as material had been derived from T cells, B-cell-depleted T cells, or PBMCs.

Authors' processing steps: Estimated nucleated cell counts came from reference gene primer amplification. Clones were read by immunoSEQ multiplex PCR, and TCRdb kept only the in-frame ones, dropping some. V, J and clone size derive from that table, while D and trimming were established from the DNA sequence. The sample includes fewer than 300,000 clones, roughly 85% seen only once; the top ten take approximately 5%. The specimen was peripheral blood. The TCR originated in a man aged 50 or older with active or convalescent COVID-19. The chain joins TRBV2 to TRBJ1-1; the D gene is possibly TRBD1 (5 bases). The CDR3 here is CASSLNWGLGAFF. For the CDR3, the DNA is TGTGCCAGCAGCTTAAATTGGGGCCTCGGAGCTTTCTTT.